This T cell receptor beta chain was captured by sequencing in a study of blood T cell repertoires in COVID-19. For the study at large: The United States, Italy and Spain provided the acute and convalescent COVID-19 samples.

The assay was immunoSEQ multiplex PCR, and TCRdb's table has in-frame clones only and misses some. Of a few hundred thousand clones detected, around 88% appear once; the ten largest clones hold around 1.7%. V was clipped by 8 bases and J by 5 bases; unmatched bases: 1. This CDR3 comprises 12 residues. Per the germline V gene, CDR1 is ENHRY and CDR2 is SYGVKD. V is TRBV10-3 and J is TRBJ2-5, with TRBD1 matching over 11 bases. The clonotype originates from a woman between 45 and 65 years old with acute or convalescent COVID-19. The sequenced sample was peripheral blood. The CDR3, as DNA: TGTGCCATCGGGACAGGGGGGGAGACCCAGTACTTC. Protein: CAIGTGGETQYF.